The 22 T cell receptor beta chains listed next were all sequenced from one sample in a study of blood T cell repertoires in COVID-19. Only in-frame clones appear in the TCRdb table, and some are missing; sequencing was by immunoSEQ multiplex PCR. The sample carries a few hundred thousand clones, 80% to 90% recorded once. Sequenced material: PBMCs or T cells enriched from blood (not recorded which). The receptors shown here come from a man aged 18 to 35 who had recovered from COVID-19.

This clone has a single count. The chain carries TRBV7-3 and TRBJ2-2; 7 nucleotides align to TRBD2. CDR1 is SGHTA, CDR2 FQGTGA, per germline. The V gene end was trimmed by 6 bases and the J gene end by 2 bases; junction bases not matched to a gene: 12. The CDR3 totals 17 residues. This CDR3 reads CASSPFYPGGNTGELFF. The CDR3 nucleotides are TGTGCCAGCAGTCCGTTTTACCCGGGAGGTAACACCGGGGAGCTGTTTTTT.

V gene TRBV7-9 combines with J gene TRBJ1-2, with 9 bases lining up with TRBD1. V trimming: 3 bases; J trimming: 3 bases; junction bases outside the gene matches: 11. CDR3 length: 17 amino acids. The V gene's germline CDR1 is SEHNR and CDR2 FQNEAQ (reference sequence). The CDR3 DNA sequence: TGTGCCAGCAGCTTGGGCGGGACAGGGAGATCCGACTATGGCTACACCTTC. Translation: CASSLGGTGRSDYGYTF.

J is TRBJ1-5 and V is TRBV28; a possible D gene is TRBD1 (5 bases). The CDR3 runs to 15 residues. The germline V and J ends were trimmed by 1 base and 2 bases, with 9 bases remaining between them. CDR1 and CDR2 (germline): MDHEN, SYDVKM. The CDR3 DNA follows: TGTGCCAGCAGTTTATCGTCCAGGGGCAATCAGCCCCAGCATTTT. Translation: CASSLSSRGNQPQHF.

The chain carries TRBV6-2 or TRBV6-3 and TRBJ2-5; 9 bases map to TRBD2. Trimming at V came to 4 bases and at J to 1 base, leaving 7 bases not matched to a gene. The CDR3 has 16 residues. The germline V gene has CDR1 MNHEY and CDR2 SVGEGT. The CDR3 is CASSSTVAGVQETQYF. CDR3 sequence (DNA): TGTGCCAGCAGTTCTACCGTAGCGGGGGTCCAAGAGACCCAGTACTTC.

CDR3 region: CSASRPAGVLNEQFF. CDR3 sequence (DNA): TGCAGTGCTAGTCGTCCAGCGGGAGTTCTCAATGAGCAGTTCTTC. The chain carries TRBV20-1 and TRBJ2-1, with 8 bases that match TRBD2. Germline V lookup: CDR1 DFQATT, CDR2 SNEGSKA (reference sequence). The length of the CDR3 is 15 residues. Trimming took 3 bases from V and 6 from J; bases not matched to a gene: 10.

This clone was counted only a few times. This rearrangement joins TRBV7-9 to TRBJ2-7; a weak D match, TRBD1 (5 bases). V was pared by 5 bases and J by 4 bases, with 9 bases between. Germline-derived CDR1 and CDR2 are SEHNR and FQNEAQ (reference sequence). The CDR3 covers 12 residues. CDR3 in amino acids: CASSQGRYEQYF. CDR3 DNA sequence: TGTGCCAGCAGCCAGGGTAGATACGAGCAGTACTTC.

This chain uses TRBV5-1 with TRBJ2-7; 12 positions match TRBD2. The CDR3 length is 15 residues. The germline V gene has CDR1 SGHRS and CDR2 YFSETQ. The J segment lost 2 bases and the V segment lost 6 bases, leaving 6 bases of the junction unmatched. CDR3: CASTLRTSGTYEQYF. The DNA for the CDR3 is TGCGCCAGCACCCTTAGGACTAGCGGGACCTACGAGCAGTACTTC.

The J gene is TRBJ1-2, the V gene TRBV19; TRBD1 is a possible D gene (5 bases). The germline gives CDR1 LNHDA, CDR2 SQIVND (reference sequence). The CDR3 spans 13 residues. V was trimmed by 5 bases and J by 1 base, leaving 8 bases between them. CDR3: CASSPDSNYGYTF. The CDR3 DNA sequence: TGTGCCAGTAGTCCCGACAGTAACTATGGCTACACCTTC.

This clone appeared once. The CDR3 DNA reads TGTGCCTGGAGTCGGCAGGGCCCTGAAAAACTGTTTTTT. It codes for CAWSRQGPEKLFF. The rearrangement links TRBV30 to TRBJ1-4; D possibly corresponds to TRBD1 (5 bases). Per germline, CDR1 GTSNPN and CDR2 SVGIG (reference sequence). The CDR3 loop spans 13 amino acids. V was pared by 2 bases and J by 7 bases, with 11 bases between.

The V call is TRBV13, the J call TRBJ2-1, with 7 bases fitting TRBD2. The CDR3 extends over 16 amino acids. Per germline, CDR1 PRHDT and CDR2 FYEKMQ (reference sequence). The V and J ends lost 2 bases and 1 base, in that order; junction bases with no gene match: 5. This CDR3 reads CASSLMGEGSYNEQFF. CDR3 DNA: TGTGCCAGCAGCTTAATGGGGGAGGGGTCCTACAATGAGCAGTTCTTC.

V is TRBV19 and J is TRBJ1-5, with TRBD1 identical over 7 bases. Germline CDR1 and CDR2: LNHDA and SQIVND (reference sequence). The CDR3 is 12 residues long. Germline trimming cut 7 bases from V and 7 bases from J; bases unmatched to any gene: 4. CDR3 amino acids: CASTRDSQPQHF. Written as DNA, the CDR3 is TGTGCCAGTACCAGGGACAGCCAGCCCCAGCATTTT.

This clone was counted between two and nine times. This chain uses TRBV5-1 with TRBJ2-3, with D hard to call. Deletions cut 0 bases from V and 3 bases from J, with 5 bases between. There are 13 residues in the CDR3. Germline-derived CDR1 and CDR2 are SGHRS and YFSETQ. CDR3 nucleotides: TGCGCCAGCAGCTTGGGGCAGACAGATACGCAGTATTTT. Its protein product is CASSLGQTDTQYF.

The chain couples TRBV7-8 to TRBJ2-2; tentatively, D is TRBD1 (5 bases). Germline V gives CDR1 SGHVS, CDR2 FQNEAQ. Trimming left V 1 base short and J 6 bases short, with 15 bases between. The CDR3 is 16 residues long. CDR3: CASSLGEGARAGELFF. The CDR3 region has the DNA TGTGCCAGCAGCTTAGGGGAAGGGGCTAGGGCCGGGGAGCTGTTTTTT.

The V call is TRBV5-4, the J call TRBJ1-1; tentatively, D is TRBD1 (5 bases). This CDR3 is 14 amino acids long. V was pared by 3 bases and J by 5 bases, with 14 bases between. CDR1 and CDR2 from the germline V gene are SGHNT and YYREEE (reference sequence). CDR3 sequence: CASSSAGKGTEAFF. CDR3 sequence (DNA): TGTGCCAGCAGCTCTGCAGGAAAGGGGACTGAAGCTTTCTTT.

This clone has a single count. The chain uses TRBV28 and TRBJ2-5; D possibly corresponds to TRBD1 (5 bases). Germline CDR1 MDHEN, CDR2 SYDVKM. CDR3 size: 15 residues. V lost 5 bases and J 2 bases, leaving 15 bases between the germline ends. CDR3 residues: CASSQGVRQQETQYF. CDR3 nucleotides: TGTGCCAGCAGTCAAGGCGTCCGACAGCAAGAGACCCAGTACTTC.

This clone showed up just once. V is TRBV5-5 and J is TRBJ2-7, with 8 bases matching TRBD1. This CDR3 has 14 amino acids. V trimming: 3 bases; J trimming: 2 bases; junction bases outside the gene matches: 4. CDR1 SGHKS and CDR2 YYEKEE come from the germline V gene (reference sequence). The CDR3 region is CASSWGQAAYEQYF. CDR3 nucleotides: TGTGCCAGCAGCTGGGGACAGGCCGCCTACGAGCAGTACTTC.

This chain links TRBV13 with TRBJ1-1, with 8 bases that match TRBD1. With V trimmed by 4 bases and J by 3 bases, 10 bases remained unmatched. Germline loops: CDR1 PRHDT, CDR2 FYEKMQ (reference sequence). CDR3 length equals 16 residues. CDR3 residues: CASSSLDRVGYTEAFF. Here the CDR3 DNA reads TGTGCCAGCAGCTCGCTGGACAGGGTAGGATACACTGAAGCTTTCTTT.

The V call is TRBV28, the J call TRBJ1-5; D gene unclear. Trimming took off 7 bases at V and 11 bases at J, with 21 bases between the two ends. Germline V lookup: CDR1 MDHEN, CDR2 SYDVKM. There are 14 residues in the CDR3. CDR3 bases: TGTGCCAGCATTAGTTGGGCCGGAGGGATGTCCCAGCATTTT. Its protein is CASISWAGGMSQHF.

The chain has TRBV5-6 and TRBJ1-6; D call uncertain. V gave up 0 bases and J gave up 7 bases, with 5 bases separating them. CDR1 is SGHDT and CDR2 is YYEEEE in the germline V gene. The length of the CDR3 is 13 residues. The CDR3 DNA reads as TGTGCCAGCAGCTTGGACAGAAATTCACCCCTCCACTTT. Encoded protein: CASSLDRNSPLHF.

The rearrangement links TRBV6-6 to TRBJ2-1; D uncertain. The V end lost 4 bases, the J end lost 7 bases, and 5 bases lay between the germline ends. Germline V lookup: CDR1 MNHNY, CDR2 SVGAGI (reference sequence). The CDR3 is made up of 11 amino acids. The CDR3 protein is CASSFSNEQFF. As DNA, the CDR3 is TGTGCCAGCAGTTTCAGTAATGAGCAGTTCTTC.

This clone was detected a few times. The chain employs TRBV5-1 and TRBJ1-2; D is undetermined. V shed 6 bases and J shed 8 bases, with 20 bases lying between them. CDR1 and CDR2 (germline): SGHRS, YFSETQ. The CDR3 covers 14 residues. CDR3 loop: CASKEGRSSTGYTF. The CDR3, as DNA: TGCGCCAGCAAGGAGGGCAGGTCATCTACGGGCTACACCTTC.

As DNA, the CDR3 is TGTGCCATCAGCTATACAGGGCAAGAGACCCAGTACTTC. As protein: CAISYTGQETQYF. The rearrangement links TRBV10-3 to TRBJ2-5, with D perhaps TRBD1 (6 bases). The CDR3 is made up of 13 amino acids. V lost 6 bases and J 2 bases, leaving 10 bases between the germline ends. CDR1 is ENHRY and CDR2 is SYGVKD in the germline V gene.